The clone carrying this T cell receptor beta chain was detected only a few times. Its target is not known. The V gene end was trimmed by 5 bases and the J gene end by 5 bases; junction bases not matched to a gene: 8. Germline values: CDR1 SGHTA, CDR2 FQGTGA. The CDR3 contains 15 residues. Regions amplified from RNA transcripts were the TCR beta CDR3 regions. First-round RT-PCR targeting the TCR CDR3 was performed with the HTBI primer set. TCRdb reprocessed the multiplex PCR reads with MiXCR, giving one entry per CDR3 protein. The table has 550,000 to 700,000 distinct CDR3 sequences, under 60% seen once. The data belong to a study of T cells in Graves' hyperthyroidism and ophthalmopathy. General study results and limits: Ophthalmopathy was predicted by the model a median of approximately 6 months ahead of onset. In the blood, most expanded thyroid clonotypes above 0.001 appeared as well. A model using 13 V-J features told ophthalmopathy apart from stable hyperthyroidism.

Material for sequencing was peripheral blood or thyroid tissue (not recorded which). This TCR came from an adult woman with Graves' disease, either hyperthyroidism or ophthalmopathy (not recorded which). The chain recombines TRBV7-3 with TRBJ1-2; 10 bases are shared with TRBD1. The CDR3 spells CASSQGTGERYGYTF. CDR3 nucleotides: TGTGCCAGCAGCCAAGGGACAGGGGAACGTTATGGCTACACCTTC. The full variable domain, completed using reference TRBV7-3 and TRBJ1-2, is GAGVSQTPSNKVTEKGKYVELRCDPISGHTALYWYRQSLGQGPEFLIYFQGTGAADDSGLPNDRFFAVRPEGSVSTLKIQRTERGDSAVYLCASSQGTGERYGYTFGSGTRLTVV.